Below are 25 T cell receptor beta chains sequenced from a single sample in a study of T cells in Graves' hyperthyroidism and ophthalmopathy. Researchers amplified the TCR beta CDR3 regions from RNA transcripts. Researchers ran a first-round RT-PCR on the TCR CDR3 using the HTBI primer set. TCRdb re-derived calls from the multiplex PCR reads in MiXCR, one entry per CDR3 protein. The table records fewer than 650,000 distinct CDR3 sequences, 35% to 50% of them present only once. The sample consisted of peripheral blood or thyroid tissue (not recorded which). These receptor sequences come from an adult woman with Graves' disease, either hyperthyroidism or ophthalmopathy (not recorded which).

This clonotype was counted at least ten times. The chain is built from TRBV12-3 or TRBV12-4 and TRBJ1-2; TRBD1 matches at 10 bases. V lost 7 bases and J lost 7; bases outside the gene matches: 3. The CDR3 spans 12 residues. This CDR3 is CASIGTGVGYTF. CDR3 sequence (DNA): TGTGCCAGCATTGGGACAGGGGTTGGCTACACCTTC.

V usage is TRBV7-9 and J usage is TRBJ1-2; tentatively, D is TRBD1 (5 bases). The germline CDR1 and CDR2 sequences are SEHNR and FQNEAQ (reference sequence). Trimming took off 2 bases at V and 6 bases at J, with 10 bases between the two ends. This CDR3 has 13 amino acids. CDR3 DNA: TGTGCCAGCAGCTTACTGTGGGGGGATGGCTACACCTTC. It translates to CASSLLWGDGYTF.

The rearrangement links TRBV15 to TRBJ2-5; 7 bases line up with TRBD2. This CDR3 comprises 16 residues. Per the germline V gene, CDR1 is LNHNV and CDR2 is YYDKDF (reference sequence). Trimming removed 0 bases from V and 1 base from J; junction bases left unmatched: 5. The CDR3 here is CATSRDGRAFQETQYF. For the CDR3, the DNA is TGTGCCACCAGCAGAGATGGGAGGGCGTTCCAAGAGACCCAGTACTTC.

In DNA form, the CDR3 reads TGTGCCAGCAGCCACCGGGACAGACTCACTGAAGCTTTCTTT. Protein product: CASSHRDRLTEAFF. J is TRBJ1-1 and V is TRBV7-9; TRBD1 agrees at 7 bases. The CDR3 length is 14 residues. Germline CDR1 and CDR2: SEHNR and FQNEAQ (reference sequence). The V and J ends lost 5 bases and 4 bases, in that order; junction bases with no gene match: 7.

V gene TRBV3-1 combines with J gene TRBJ1-1; D call uncertain. The V gene's germline CDR1 is LGHDT and CDR2 YNNKEL (reference sequence). The germline V and J ends were trimmed by 1 base and 4 bases, with 7 bases remaining between them. This CDR3 region has 13 residues. CDR3 in DNA: TGTGCCAGCAGCCAAGTCTGGGGCACTGAAGCTTTCTTT. It encodes CASSQVWGTEAFF.

V is TRBV19 and J is TRBJ2-2; 8 bases are a match to TRBD2. This CDR3 is built from 16 residues. Germline CDR1 reads LNHDA; CDR2 reads SQIVND (reference sequence). The V segment lost 3 bases and the J segment 5 bases; nucleotides outside the gene matches: 8. CDR3 sequence (DNA): TGTGCCAGTAGTATTTCCGCGGGAGGTCGGACCGGGGAGCTGTTTTTT. This translates into CASSISAGGRTGELFF.

This clonotype appeared a few times. Mismatch with germline at one junction end may stem from a read error. This sequence joins TRBV2 and TRBJ2-2, with 7 bases identical to TRBD2. CDR1 is SNHLY and CDR2 is FYNNEI in the germline V gene. The CDR3 loop spans 16 amino acids. The CDR3 sequence is CASSEPRAGSTGELFF. The CDR3 DNA reads TGTGCCAGCAGTGAACCCCGAGCGGGAAGCACCGGGGAGCTGTTCTTT.

This chain joins TRBV25-1 and TRBJ1-1; D gene ambiguous. This CDR3 contains 14 residues. Trimming cost V 0 bases and J 3 bases, with 8 bases left between them. Per the germline V gene, CDR1 is MGHDK and CDR2 is SYGVNS. This CDR3 is CASSEYTGDTEAFF. The DNA for the CDR3 is TGTGCCAGCAGTGAATATACCGGGGACACTGAAGCTTTCTTT.

V gene TRBV14 combines with J gene TRBJ2-5, with 9 bases fitting TRBD2. The junction had 9 bases not matched to a gene; V was cut back by 3 bases and J by 4 bases. Per the germline V gene, CDR1 is SGHDN and CDR2 is FVKESK. CDR3 length equals 16 residues. The CDR3 coding sequence is TGTGCCAGCAGCCACCGTCGCAGCGGGAGGAGAGAGACCCAGTACTTC. Residues: CASSHRRSGRRETQYF.

The chain combines TRBV7-9 with TRBJ1-2; 7 nucleotides line up with TRBD1. The CDR3 sequence is 13 residues long. Germline V gene lookup returns CDR1 SEHNR and CDR2 FQNEAQ (reference sequence). The J segment lost 4 bases and the V segment lost 8 bases, leaving 7 bases of the junction unmatched. The CDR3 DNA is TGTGCCAGCCAGGGACAGATATTCTATGGCTACACCTTC. This gives the protein CASQGQIFYGYTF.

This clonotype was counted many times. The chain combines TRBV29-1 with TRBJ2-2, with TRBD2 as a possible D gene (6 bases). Germline CDR1 is SQVTM and CDR2 is ANQGSEA. Trimming took off 3 bases at V and 5 bases at J, with 19 bases between the two ends. The CDR3 consists of 16 residues. In nucleotides, the CDR3 is TGCAGCGTTGATGCCCCCCCCGGGACTCGAACCGGGGAGCTGTTTTTT. It codes for CSVDAPPGTRTGELFF.

The V gene is TRBV24-1, the J gene TRBJ2-5; D tentatively reads TRBD1 or TRBD2 (5 bases each). The CDR3 runs to 16 residues. Trimming removed 2 bases from V and 2 bases from J, with 14 bases in between. The germline V gene has CDR1 KGHDR and CDR2 SFDVKD. CDR3 protein: CATSDWGLRGQETQYF. DNA for the CDR3: TGTGCCACCAGTGATTGGGGGTTACGCGGACAAGAGACCCAGTACTTC.

This clonotype was seen a single time. The rearrangement uses TRBV10-3 and TRBJ2-5, with D perhaps being TRBD1 or TRBD2 (5 bases each). The V gene lost 8 bases and the J gene lost 5 bases, with 12 bases spanning the gap. The CDR3 totals 12 residues. Per germline, CDR1 ENHRY and CDR2 SYGVKD. The DNA of the CDR3 is TGTGCCATCTTGGGGGATGGGGAGACCCAGTACTTC. Translated, it gives CAILGDGETQYF.

The table lists this clonotype with a few counts. The chain uses TRBV10-3 and TRBJ1-6; 7 bases agree with TRBD1. The CDR3 covers 14 residues. Germline values: CDR1 ENHRY, CDR2 SYGVKD. V lost 5 bases to trimming and J lost 7 bases; unmatched junction nucleotides: 5. DNA of the CDR3: TGTGCCATCAGTATTGACAGGGCGAATTCACCCCTCCACTTT. This encodes CAISIDRANSPLHF.

Here the CDR3 reads CASSLARVGTNEKLFF. The CDR3 DNA sequence: TGTGCCAGCAGTTTAGCCAGGGTGGGGACTAATGAAAAACTGTTTTTT. The chain combines TRBV2 with TRBJ1-4; a weak D match, TRBD1 (5 bases). CDR3 size: 16 residues. With 5 bases removed from V and 2 bases from J, the gap between germline ends came to 15 bases. CDR1 SNHLY and CDR2 FYNNEI come from the germline V gene.

The chain carries TRBV9 and TRBJ1-6; tentatively, D is TRBD1 (5 bases). The V gene's germline CDR1 is SGDLS and CDR2 YYNGEE. The V end was cut by 0 bases, the J end by 7 bases, with 14 bases between. This CDR3 has 16 residues. The CDR3 loop is CASSVEGQGWNSPLHF. The DNA of the CDR3 is TGTGCCAGCAGCGTAGAGGGGCAGGGCTGGAATTCACCCCTCCACTTT. Drawing the rest from reference TRBV9 and TRBJ1-6, the complete variable domain is DSGVTQTPKHLITATGQRVTLRCSPRSGDLSVYWYQQSLDQGLQFLIQYYNGEERAKGNILERFSAQQFPDLHSELNLSSLELGDSALYFCASSVEGQGWNSPLHFGNGTRLTVT.

The chain couples TRBV12-3 or TRBV12-4 to TRBJ2-7, with 11 bases fitting TRBD2. The CDR3 sequence is 16 residues long. Trimming took 6 bases from V and 2 from J; bases not matched to a gene: 9. The CDR3 coding sequence is TGTGCCAGCAGGCCCATAGCGGGAGGGCGGCCCTACGAGCAGTACTTC. Amino acid sequence: CASRPIAGGRPYEQYF.

This clonotype was detected once. V gene TRBV24-1 combines with J gene TRBJ1-2; 7 bases are a match to TRBD1. CDR1 and CDR2 (germline): KGHDR, SFDVKD. The CDR3 has 14 residues. The ends lost 4 bases at V and 7 bases at J; junction bases unmatched: 8. The CDR3 DNA sequence: TGTGCCACCAGTGACAGGGACAGATCGGTTGGCTACACCTTC. It is translated as CATSDRDRSVGYTF.

In its sample, this clonotype was seen many times. The V call is TRBV15, the J call TRBJ2-5; possible D gene TRBD2, 6 bases. Between the trimmed V and J ends, which lost 3 bases and 2 bases, there was a span of 13 bases. The CDR3 totals 15 residues. CDR1 is LNHNV and CDR2 is YYDKDF in the germline V gene (reference sequence). CDR3 residues: CATSRAGGWQETQYF. CDR3 sequence (DNA): TGTGCCACCAGCAGGGCCGGGGGTTGGCAAGAGACCCAGTACTTC.

This clonotype was seen a handful of times. The chain combines TRBV18 with TRBJ2-5; D possibly corresponds to TRBD1 (5 bases). The CDR3 has 15 residues. The V gene lost 0 bases and the J gene lost 5 bases, with 13 bases spanning the gap. Germline CDR1 and CDR2: KGHSH and LQKENI. The CDR3 reads CASSPPNLQGETQYF. CDR3 bases: TGTGCCAGCTCACCACCGAATTTGCAGGGCGAGACCCAGTACTTC.

The CDR3 reads CSARDHRISGNTIYF. The CDR3 DNA follows: TGCAGTGCTAGAGATCACCGAATCTCTGGAAACACCATATATTTT. The chain combines TRBV20-1 with TRBJ1-3; D gene unclear. The CDR3 length is 15 residues. Trimming left V 0 bases short and J 0 bases short, with 9 bases between. CDR1 and CDR2 (germline): DFQATT, SNEGSKA (reference sequence).

The genes are TRBV7-8 and TRBJ1-5, with D tentatively TRBD1 (5 bases). CDR1 is SGHVS and CDR2 is FQNEAQ in the germline V gene. This CDR3 has 15 amino acids. The V end lost 5 bases, the J end lost 1 base, and 12 bases lay between the germline ends. The CDR3 region is CASSRATVSNQPQHF. In nucleotides, the CDR3 is TGTGCCAGCAGCCGCGCGACAGTCAGCAATCAGCCCCAGCATTTT.

This clonotype was seen repeatedly, ten times or more. This chain joins TRBV6-1 and TRBJ1-2, with unresolved D. Deletions cut 7 bases from V and 6 bases from J, with 12 bases between. The CDR3 length is 12 residues. In germline, CDR1 is MNHNS, CDR2 SASEGT. The CDR3 coding sequence is TGTGCCAGCATCGGGTTTACTGATGGCTACACCTTC. Translation: CASIGFTDGYTF.

This clonotype came up once. This chain links TRBV20-1 with TRBJ1-1; D ambiguous. The V end was cut by 6 bases, the J end by 1 base, with 12 bases between. Germline loops: CDR1 DFQATT, CDR2 SNEGSKA (reference sequence). The CDR3 consists of 13 residues. The CDR3 sequence: CSAPRGQNTEAFF. Written as DNA, the CDR3 is TGCAGTGCCCCGAGAGGGCAGAACACTGAAGCTTTCTTT.

CDR3 protein: CASSAQIEDTEAFF. As DNA, the CDR3 is TGTGCCAGCAGCGCCCAGATAGAAGATACTGAAGCTTTCTTT. The chain couples TRBV7-9 to TRBJ1-1; D is undetermined. The CDR3 extends over 14 amino acids. CDR1 and CDR2 from the germline V gene are SEHNR and FQNEAQ (reference sequence). V was cut by 5 bases and J by 5 bases, with 15 bases left in between.